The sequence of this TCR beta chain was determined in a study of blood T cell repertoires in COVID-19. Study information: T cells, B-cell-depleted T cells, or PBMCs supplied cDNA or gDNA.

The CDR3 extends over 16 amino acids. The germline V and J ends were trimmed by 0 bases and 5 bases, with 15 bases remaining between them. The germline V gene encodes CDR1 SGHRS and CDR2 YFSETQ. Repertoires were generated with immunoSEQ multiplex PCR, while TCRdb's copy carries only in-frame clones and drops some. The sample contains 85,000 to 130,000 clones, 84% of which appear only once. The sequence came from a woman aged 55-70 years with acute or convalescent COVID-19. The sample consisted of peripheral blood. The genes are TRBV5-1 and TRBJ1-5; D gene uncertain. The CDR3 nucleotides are TGCGCCAGCAGCTTGGGGGCACCCCCCTCGGATCAGCCCCAGCATTTT. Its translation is CASSLGAPPSDQPQHF.